These 18 T cell receptor beta chains originate from one sample sequenced in a study of shared clonotypes between healthy human individuals. Sequenced by immunoSEQ multiplex PCR; TCRdb stores in-frame clones only, minus some. The table has nearly 1 million clones, 76% seen once. The sample comprised memory CD4+ T cells sorted from blood. The subset is: CD45RA-negative fraction. Receptors originate from a young man in good health.

Concerning this clone itself: The sample has other DNA sequences that encode this CDR3 too. The chain links TRBV11-2 to TRBJ2-5; a possible D gene is TRBD2 (6 bases). The germline V gene encodes CDR1 SGHAT and CDR2 FQNNGV. Trimming cost V 6 bases and J 1 base, with 12 bases left between them. The CDR3 spans 14 residues. CDR3 coding DNA: TGTGCCAGCAGTCTAAACGGGGGCCAAGAGACCCAGTACTTC. The encoded protein is CASSLNGGQETQYF.

The chain couples TRBV19 to TRBJ2-5, with D uncertain. V was pared by 6 bases and J by 5 bases, with 10 bases between. The germline gives CDR1 LNHDA, CDR2 SQIVND (reference sequence). The CDR3 contains 12 residues. The CDR3 coding sequence is TGTGCCAGTAGCGAAATCGGGGAGACCCAGTACTTC. This codes for CASSEIGETQYF.

The CDR3 region is CASSPQPGGIETQYF. In DNA form, the CDR3 reads TGCGCCAGCAGCCCCCAACCGGGAGGCATAGAGACCCAGTACTTC. This chain links TRBV4-3 with TRBJ2-5; 7 bases map to TRBD2. The CDR3 has 15 amino acids. Germline V gene sequence: CDR1 LGHNA, CDR2 YSLEER. After removal of 4 bases from V and 4 bases from J, the junction contained 9 bases not matched to a gene.

The J gene is TRBJ2-2, the V gene TRBV28; D remains unclear. The germline V and J ends were trimmed by 11 bases and 1 base, with 11 bases remaining between them. The CDR3 extends over 13 amino acids. Germline V gene data show CDR1 as MDHEN and CDR2 as SYDVKM. Here the CDR3 DNA reads TGTGCCTATCGAGAAAGGAACACCGGGGAGCTGTTTTTT. The encoded protein is CAYRERNTGELFF.

The V call is TRBV4-3, the J call TRBJ1-2; possibly TRBD1 for D (6 bases). The CDR3 has 14 residues. V gave up 2 bases and J gave up 3 bases, with 10 bases separating them. The germline V gene encodes CDR1 LGHNA and CDR2 YSLEER. In nucleotides, the CDR3 is TGCGCCAGCAGCCAACAGGGGACCTACTATGGCTACACCTTC. This encodes CASSQQGTYYGYTF.

Regarding this clone: The likely explanation is a read error, given a far larger clone one base away. Other DNA sequences from this sample encode an identical CDR3 as well. The chain couples TRBV27 to TRBJ1-1; 7 bases fit TRBD1. The CDR3 covers 14 residues. Germline-derived CDR1 and CDR2 are MNHEY and SMNVEV (reference sequence). The CDR3 region is CATHRQGGNTEAFF. The DNA for the CDR3 is TGTGCTACCCATAGACAGGGCGGGAACACTGAAGCTTTCTTT.

The table lists this clone with a count of one. The chain recombines TRBV11-3 with TRBJ2-7; TRBD1 matches at 9 bases. J gave up 0 bases and V 5 bases, and 5 bases lay outside the gene matches. The length of the CDR3 is 15 residues. Germline CDR1 SGHNT, CDR2 YENEEA. CDR3 sequence: CASSPGTGSSYEQYF. CDR3 bases: TGTGCCAGCAGCCCCGGGACAGGGTCCTCCTACGAGCAGTACTTC.

The chain combines TRBV10-1 with TRBJ2-2; D perhaps matches TRBD2 (5 bases). The CDR3 consists of 14 residues. The germline V and J ends were trimmed by 6 bases and 5 bases, with 13 bases remaining between them. The V gene's germline CDR1 is WNHNN and CDR2 SYGVQD (reference sequence). The CDR3 DNA reads TGCGCCAGCAGCGCCGAGGGCTATACCGGGGAGCTGTTTTTT. Its translation: CASSAEGYTGELFF.

This chain joins TRBV6-1 and TRBJ1-1; D is possibly TRBD1 (5 bases). The CDR3 is made up of 13 amino acids. V was cut by 2 bases and J by 8 bases, with 12 bases left in between. Germline V gives CDR1 MNHNS, CDR2 SASEGT. The CDR3 here is CASSEFITGEAFF. The CDR3 region has the DNA TGTGCCAGCAGTGAATTTATTACAGGAGAAGCTTTCTTT.

V and J are TRBV5-6 and TRBJ2-6; D remains unclear. This CDR3 is 13 amino acids long. Per germline, CDR1 SGHDT and CDR2 YYEEEE. Trimming took off 7 bases at V and 3 bases at J, with 8 bases between the two ends. The CDR3 nucleotides are TGTGCCAGCGGGGAACGTGGGGCCAACGTCCTGACTTTC. Residues: CASGERGANVLTF.

CDR3 amino acids: CASSVQGANYGYTF. CDR3 DNA sequence: TGTGCCAGCAGCGTACAGGGGGCTAACTATGGCTACACCTTC. This chain uses TRBV9 with TRBJ1-2, with 7 bases aligning to TRBD1. Germline V gene lookup returns CDR1 SGDLS and CDR2 YYNGEE. The CDR3 contains 14 residues. The junction had 0 bases not matched to a gene; V was cut back by 1 base and J by 0 bases.

The V and J genes are TRBV29-1 and TRBJ1-5, with D perhaps matching TRBD1 (6 bases). Trimming removed 3 bases at V and 2 bases at J, with 17 bases between. The CDR3 sequence is 16 residues long. In germline, CDR1 is SQVTM, CDR2 ANQGSEA. The DNA for the CDR3 is TGCAGCGTTGAGGGGTCACAGGGATGGGGCAATCAGCCCCAGCATTTT. This encodes CSVEGSQGWGNQPQHF.

This chain joins TRBV5-4 and TRBJ2-6; no clear D gene. This CDR3 contains 15 residues. The germline CDR1 and CDR2 sequences are SGHNT and YYREEE (reference sequence). The ends were cut back, 2 bases at V and 4 bases at J, with 10 bases in the middle. CDR3 residues: CASSFPRQGANVLTF. The CDR3, as DNA: TGTGCCAGCAGCTTTCCCCGCCAGGGGGCCAACGTCCTGACTTTC. The full variable domain, in which reference TRBV5-4 and TRBJ2-6 provide the parts outside the CDR3, is ETGVTQSPTHLIKTRGQQVTLRCSSQSGHNTVSWYQQALGQGPQFIFQYYREEENGRGNFPPRFSGLQFPNYSSELNVNALELDDSALYLCASSFPRQGANVLTFGAGSRLTVL.

This clone was detected only once. The CDR3 DNA reads as TGCAGCGTCAGGGACGAGAACTATGGCTACACCTTC. Protein sequence: CSVRDENYGYTF. V gene TRBV29-1 combines with J gene TRBJ1-2; possibly TRBD1 for D (5 bases). CDR1 SQVTM and CDR2 ANQGSEA come from the germline V gene. The CDR3 is 12 residues long. Trimming removed 6 bases at V and 2 bases at J, with 10 bases between.

In regard to this clone: An end of the junction does not agree with germline; a read error may underlie this. This rearrangement joins TRBV11-2 to TRBJ1-1; D not resolved. Germline V gives CDR1 SGHAT, CDR2 FQNNGV. The length of the CDR3 is 13 residues. This CDR3 is CASNLGSNTEAFF. The CDR3 DNA sequence: TGTGCCAGCAACTTAGGGTCGAACACTGAAGCTTTCTTT.

This clone appeared a few times. The V call is TRBV6-5, the J call TRBJ1-1; 9 positions agree with TRBD1. This CDR3 region has 16 residues. In germline, CDR1 is MNHEY, CDR2 SVGAGI. V was pared by 3 bases and J by 1 base, with 6 bases of the junction left unmatched. The CDR3: CASSYGQGRGNTEAFF. CDR3 nucleotides: TGTGCCAGCAGTTATGGACAGGGGAGAGGGAACACTGAAGCTTTCTTT.

The V gene is TRBV5-6, the J gene TRBJ1-1; possibly TRBD1 for D (6 bases). Germline V gene data show CDR1 as SGHDT and CDR2 as YYEEEE. V was clipped by 4 bases and J by 9 bases, with 19 bases between them. The CDR3 length is 14 residues. In DNA, the CDR3 is TGTGCCAGCAGCCTCGGTAGGGGGGATTCCCAAGCTTTCTTT. This gives the protein CASSLGRGDSQAFF.

Ten or more counts support this clone. This sequence joins TRBV7-8 and TRBJ2-7; tentatively, D is TRBD2 (5 bases). Trimming removed 1 base at V and 7 bases at J, with 20 bases between. CDR3 length equals 16 residues. Germline-derived CDR1 and CDR2 are SGHVS and FQNEAQ. The CDR3 DNA follows: TGTGCCAGCAGCTTAGGGGTCGGCGGAGTGCCGGGGGAGCAGTACTTC. Protein: CASSLGVGGVPGEQYF.